This T cell receptor beta chain is from a study of control samples from healthy donors and cancer patients. The CDR3 spans 15 residues. V was pared by 3 bases and J by 9 bases, with 18 bases between. In germline, CDR1 is KGHSH, CDR2 LQKENI. Here immunoSEQ multiplex PCR was the method, and the copy in TCRdb shows in-frame clones only, minus some. This sample has fewer than 110,000 clones; more than 85% occur once, and the top ten carry 7.8%. The receptor's source is a man aged 25-45 years in good health. The sample was blood. The chain links TRBV18 to TRBJ2-1, with a possible D match to TRBD2 (6 bases). CDR3 in amino acids: CASSPGRGRIPEQFF. As DNA, the CDR3 is TGTGCCAGCTCACCGGGGCGGGGCCGTATTCCTGAGCAGTTCTTC. Combining the CDR3 with reference TRBV18 and TRBJ2-1 gives the whole variable domain NAGVMQNPRHLVRRRGQEARLRCSPMKGHSHVYWYRQLPEEGLKFMVYLQKENIIDESGMPKERFSAEFPKEGPSILRIQQVVRGDSAAYFCASSPGRGRIPEQFFGPGTRLTVL.